The source of this TCR beta chain is a study of blood T cell repertoires in COVID-19. Trimming took off 5 bases at V and 4 bases at J, with 17 bases between the two ends. CDR3 length equals 15 residues. Germline V lookup: CDR1 LNHDA, CDR2 SQIVND (reference sequence). Clones were read by immunoSEQ multiplex PCR, and TCRdb kept only the in-frame ones, dropping some. Seen here are about 200,000 clones, about 90% observed once, and the top ten hold 0.82%. The sequence came from a man aged 60 to 69 with COVID-19, enrolled during active disease. Specimen: peripheral blood. The genes are TRBV19 and TRBJ1-1; a weak D match, TRBD1 (5 bases). The CDR3 loop is CASSPWTFGSTEAFF. The CDR3 DNA follows: TGTGCCAGTAGTCCGTGGACATTTGGCAGCACTGAAGCTTTCTTT.